These 19 T cell receptor beta chains share one sample of origin, sequenced in a study of OX40 agonist ivuxolimab in advanced cancers. Only in-frame clones appear in the TCRdb table, and some are missing; sequencing was by immunoSEQ multiplex PCR. The sample yields some 23,000 clones, less than 90% seen once. The sequences come from CD4+ or CD8+ T cells sorted from blood, collected in a trial of the OX40 agonist ivuxolimab. The receptors derive from an adult with an advanced solid tumor such as melanoma, head and neck, liver or kidney cancer.

This clone appeared once. The chain has TRBV9 and TRBJ2-4, with D possibly TRBD2 on 5 matching bases. Germline V gives CDR1 SGDLS, CDR2 YYNGEE. This CDR3 has 14 amino acids. Deletions cut 1 base from V and 8 bases from J, with 13 bases between. Written as DNA, the CDR3 is TGTGCCAGCAGCGTAAGCGGAAAGAAGGACATTCAGTACTTC. Translating it yields CASSVSGKKDIQYF. Filled out from reference TRBV9 and TRBJ2-4, the complete variable domain reads DSGVTQTPKHLITATGQRVTLRCSPRSGDLSVYWYQQSLDQGLQFLIQYYNGEERAKGNILERFSAQQFPDLHSELNLSSLELGDSALYFCASSVSGKKDIQYFGAGTRLSVL.

The V and J genes are TRBV12-5 and TRBJ1-2; D remains ambiguous. The CDR3 loop spans 10 amino acids. With 6 bases removed from V and 7 bases from J, the gap between germline ends came to 6 bases. The germline V gene encodes CDR1 LGHNT and CDR2 FRNRAP. The CDR3: CASGLPGYTF. CDR3 DNA: TGTGCTAGTGGCCTCCCTGGCTACACCTTC.

The chain carries TRBV7-2 and TRBJ2-5; D possibly corresponds to TRBD2 (6 bases). The V end lost 1 base, the J end lost 2 bases, and 8 bases lay between the germline ends. The CDR3 extends over 14 amino acids. CDR1 and CDR2 from the germline V gene are SGHTA and FQGNSA. In nucleotides, the CDR3 is TGTGCCAGCAGCTTAGTTGGGGGGCAAGAGACCCAGTACTTC. Its translation is CASSLVGGQETQYF. Variable domain in full (rest from reference TRBV7-2 and TRBJ2-5): GAGVSQSPSNKVTEKGKDVELRCDPISGHTALYWYRQSLGQGLEFLIYFQGNSAPDKSGLPSDRFSAERTGGSVSTLTIQRTQQEDSAVYLCASSLVGGQETQYFGPGTRLLVL.

The CDR3 sequence is CASSLASIAGLSEAFF. The CDR3 nucleotides are TGTGCCAGCAGCTTAGCGAGTATCGCAGGTTTATCTGAAGCTTTCTTT. The chain uses TRBV11-1 and TRBJ1-1; no firm D call. This CDR3 is built from 16 residues. Trimming removed 0 bases at V and 6 bases at J, with 17 bases between. Per germline, CDR1 SGHAT and CDR2 FQDESV (reference sequence).

The gene calls are TRBV25-1 and TRBJ2-2; no clear D. CDR1 is MGHDK and CDR2 is SYGVNS in the germline V gene. The CDR3 totals 12 residues. V was trimmed by 2 bases and J by 6 bases, leaving 4 bases between them. The CDR3 bases are TGTGCCAGCAGTGAAGTGTCCGGGGAGCTGTTTTTT. Translated, it gives CASSEVSGELFF.

The CDR3 sequence: CASSSPGYEQYF. The CDR3 DNA reads TGTGCCAGCAGCTCCCCTGGCTACGAGCAGTACTTC. J is TRBJ2-7 and V is TRBV9, with no clear D. The CDR3 is 12 residues long. V dropped 4 bases and J dropped 3 bases, with 8 bases sitting between them. Looked up from germline, CDR1 is SGDLS and CDR2 is YYNGEE.

This sequence joins TRBV9 and TRBJ2-3; D is perhaps TRBD1 or TRBD2 (7 bases each). Trimming cost V 4 bases and J 5 bases, with 23 bases left between them. The CDR3 sequence is 17 residues long. In germline, CDR1 is SGDLS, CDR2 YYNGEE. This CDR3 reads CASSSGRGRGKLDTQYF. Here the CDR3 DNA reads TGTGCCAGCAGCTCAGGGAGGGGGCGGGGGAAATTAGATACGCAGTATTTT.

The rearrangement uses TRBV6-5 and TRBJ1-4; 9 nucleotides align to TRBD1. CDR3 length equals 14 residues. J was trimmed by 7 bases and V by 6 bases; bases with no gene match: 6. In germline, CDR1 is MNHEY, CDR2 SVGAGI. The CDR3 nucleotides read TGTGCCAGCAGCCCGGGACAGGGAAGTGAAAAACTGTTTTTT. The encoded protein is CASSPGQGSEKLFF.

The chain uses TRBV9 and TRBJ1-2; a possible D gene is TRBD1 (6 bases). V was trimmed by 4 bases and J by 12 bases, leaving 22 bases between them. CDR1 SGDLS and CDR2 YYNGEE come from the germline V gene. The CDR3 is 14 amino acids. In nucleotides, the CDR3 is TGTGCCAGCAGCCCAGAGGGGACACCCTCGGGCCACACCTTC. Translating gives CASSPEGTPSGHTF.

The chain recombines TRBV27 with TRBJ2-2; a possible D gene is TRBD1 (6 bases). Trimming shortened V by 5 bases and J by 3 bases, and 10 bases separated the two germline ends. This CDR3 contains 14 residues. Looked up from germline, CDR1 is MNHEY and CDR2 is SMNVEV (reference sequence). The CDR3 nucleotides read TGTGCCAGCAGTGACAGGATCTACACCGGGGAGCTGTTTTTT. This translates into CASSDRIYTGELFF.

To note about this clone: At one end, the junction sequence differs from germline, possibly due to a read error. This chain connects TRBV7-8 to TRBJ2-5; 9 positions agree with TRBD2. The V gene's germline CDR1 is SGHVS and CDR2 FQNEAQ. CDR3 length: 17 residues. The CDR3 loop reads CASSQGSSGVPGETQYF. The CDR3 bases are TGCGCCAGCAGCCAAGGCTCTAGCGGGGTCCCAGGGGAGACCCAGTACTTC.

The CDR3 nucleotides are TGTGCCAGCAGCCAGAAGGGAGGACAGCGGTACTCTGGAAACACCATATATTTT. The encoded protein is CASSQKGGQRYSGNTIYF. The V and J genes are TRBV5-6 and TRBJ1-3; D is perhaps TRBD1 (6 bases). CDR3 length: 18 residues. Deletions cut 4 bases from V and 0 bases from J, with 20 bases between. Germline V lookup: CDR1 SGHDT, CDR2 YYEEEE.

This chain joins TRBV9 and TRBJ1-1; 7 positions agree with TRBD1. V shed 4 bases, J shed 6 bases, and the junction held 3 bases outside the gene matches. Germline CDR1 is SGDLS and CDR2 is YYNGEE. This CDR3 is 12 amino acids long. CDR3 loop: CASSPQGAEAFF. CDR3 nucleotide sequence: TGTGCCAGCAGCCCTCAGGGGGCTGAAGCTTTCTTT.

J is TRBJ1-1 and V is TRBV11-2; tentatively, D is TRBD1 (5 bases). The CDR3 totals 12 residues. V was pared by 1 base and J by 10 bases, with 10 bases between. Germline V lookup: CDR1 SGHAT, CDR2 FQNNGV. CDR3 protein: CASSLGGRGAFF. CDR3 sequence (DNA): TGTGCCAGCAGCTTAGGGGGTAGGGGAGCTTTCTTT.

The V call is TRBV4-1, the J call TRBJ2-7; a weak D match, TRBD2 (5 bases). This CDR3 is built from 16 residues. Germline CDR1 reads MGHRA; CDR2 reads YSYEKL. Trimming left V 4 bases short and J 5 bases short, with 21 bases between. CDR3 residues: CASSPRAGNLWDEQYF. In DNA form, the CDR3 reads TGCGCCAGCAGCCCCCGGGCGGGTAATTTATGGGACGAGCAGTACTTC.

J is TRBJ1-1 and V is TRBV5-6; 7 nucleotides line up with TRBD1. V lost 0 bases and J lost 5; bases outside the gene matches: 4. CDR1 and CDR2 (germline): SGHDT, YYEEEE. CDR3 length: 14 residues. CDR3 coding DNA: TGTGCCAGCAGCTTGGAGGCAGGGGGGACTGAAGCTTTCTTT. Its translation: CASSLEAGGTEAFF.

The chain links TRBV9 to TRBJ2-3, with D unresolved. The germline V and J ends were trimmed by 0 bases and 0 bases, with 11 bases remaining between them. From germline, CDR1 is SGDLS and CDR2 YYNGEE. This CDR3 has 16 residues. As DNA, the CDR3 is TGTGCCAGCAGCGTAGACCCGCTCTCTAGCACAGATACGCAGTATTTT. Residues: CASSVDPLSSTDTQYF. Full variable domain (missing parts from reference TRBV9 and TRBJ2-3): DSGVTQTPKHLITATGQRVTLRCSPRSGDLSVYWYQQSLDQGLQFLIQYYNGEERAKGNILERFSAQQFPDLHSELNLSSLELGDSALYFCASSVDPLSSTDTQYFGPGTRLTVL.

The chain uses TRBV5-5 and TRBJ1-1; TRBD1 is a possible D gene (5 bases). The CDR3 has 12 amino acids. V was pared by 4 bases and J by 4 bases, with 8 bases between. Germline V CDR1 and CDR2: SGHKS, YYEKEE (reference sequence). The CDR3 loop is CASSIDSTEAFF. The DNA for the CDR3 is TGTGCCAGCAGCATCGACAGCACTGAAGCTTTCTTT.

The chain links TRBV6-6 to TRBJ1-1; no clear D gene. V lost 6 bases and J lost 3, with 8 bases in between. CDR1 and CDR2 (germline): MNHNY, SVGAGI (reference sequence). The CDR3 loop spans 12 amino acids. CDR3 nucleotides: TGTGCCAGCAGCCCCGGGTACACTGAAGCTTTCTTT. Translated: CASSPGYTEAFF.